This T cell receptor (beta chain) comes out of a study of tumor and adjacent non-tumor tissue in lung cancer. The library came from three nested PCR rounds adapted from ARM-PCR protocols. TCRdb redid the calling of the multiplex PCR reads with MiXCR, one entry per CDR3 protein. The repertoire includes 60,000 to 85,000 distinct CDR3 sequences, about 80% of them detected once, and 40% sits in the top ten. Germline trimming cut 4 bases from V and 0 bases from J; bases unmatched to any gene: 12. The germline V gene has CDR1 SGHRS and CDR2 YFSETQ. The CDR3 has 17 amino acids. Regarding the study as a whole: Top 100 clones took a larger repertoire share in normal lung.

RNA was extracted from bulk tissue without any cell sorting. More than 3 cm separated this lung sample from the edge of the tumor. This clonotype showed up many times. What it binds is unknown. Sequenced: distant non-tumor lung tissue. The gene calls are TRBV5-1 and TRBJ2-7; 8 nucleotides align to TRBD1. The receptor was isolated from a man aged 65-85 years with non-small cell lung cancer. The CDR3 DNA sequence: TGCGCCAGCAGCCCCCCGAGGACAGGGCCTTTCTCCTACGAGCAGTACTTC. Translation gives CASSPPRTGPFSYEQYF.